The TCR beta chain described here comes from a study of OX40 agonist ivuxolimab in advanced cancers. Across the whole study: Partial responses were achieved by three patients: one hepatocellular carcinoma, two cutaneous melanoma. Regarding the study as a whole: Certain nonresponding patients likewise had low normalized T-cell clonal expansion.

Details on this clone: No antigen is known for it.

The data were produced by immunoSEQ multiplex PCR, yet TCRdb's version contains in-frame clones alone and is incomplete. The sample yields 60,000 to 100,000 clones, over 70% seen once. This TCR derives from an adult with an advanced solid tumor such as melanoma, head and neck, liver or kidney cancer. Sequencing was performed on CD4+ or CD8+ T cells sorted from blood, taken in a trial of the OX40 agonist ivuxolimab.

CDR3 amino acids: CASSMEGAKNIQYF. CDR3 coding DNA: TGTGCCAGCAGCATGGAGGGGGCCAAAAACATTCAGTACTTC. The chain combines TRBV7-8 with TRBJ2-4; weak D call: TRBD2 (6 bases). The ends were cut back, 5 bases at V and 1 base at J, with 9 bases in the middle. This CDR3 has 14 amino acids. The V gene's germline CDR1 is SGHVS and CDR2 FQNEAQ.